Listed here is a single T cell receptor (beta chain). What it binds is not known. The sample belongs to a study of cytomegalovirus exposure and HLA in healthy donors. 60 Vbeta and 13 Jbeta primers were used in PCR. Sequencing was performed with immunoSEQ multiplex PCR; in TCRdb, only in-frame clones are kept and a portion is missing. Of tens of thousands of clones listed, roughly three quarters were seen once; the top ten hold less than 3%. This CDR3 is built from 15 residues. V trimming: 6 bases; J trimming: 0 bases; junction bases outside the gene matches: 6. Germline assignment: CDR1 MNHNS and CDR2 SASEGT. Study findings and constraints: It was confirmed in vitro that a few of the CMV-associated chains were specific for CMV antigens.

The chain recombines TRBV6-1 with TRBJ2-3; 7 bases match TRBD2. Sequencing input: PBMCs. This TCR came from a woman in her thirties in good health and CMV-seronegative. As DNA, the CDR3 is TGTGCCAGCAGCTATCATAGCGGGAGCACAGATACGCAGTATTTT. Translated, it gives CASSYHSGSTDTQYF.